A selection of T cell receptor beta chains follows, all from one sample in a study of blood T cell repertoires in COVID-19. Sequencing was performed with immunoSEQ multiplex PCR; in TCRdb, only in-frame clones are kept and a portion is missing. The table records approximately 190,000 clones, about 86% of them present only once. The sequenced sample consisted of peripheral blood. These TCRs come from a man aged 25 to 45 with active or convalescent COVID-19. The CDR3 runs from the conserved cysteine through the conserved F or W. The D gene is left open where the match is weak. Not all rows give a size; the values are once, few, many and, for expanded clones, a class.

d_gene,len,abundance,j_gene,v_gene,CDR3nt,CDR3aa
TRBD1,15,NA,TRBJ2-1,TRBV5-5,TGTGCCAGCAGCCTAGGACAGGGGAGGTACAATGAGCAGTTCTTC,CASSLGQGRYNEQFF
NA,11,NA,TRBJ1-2,TRBV30,TGTGCCTGGAGTGTGGTCGGGGGCTACACCTTC,CAWSVVGGYTF
TRBD1,16,NA,TRBJ1-5,TRBV27,TGTGCCAGCAGTCCCTCGGACAGGGGCGGCAATCAGCCCCAGCATTTT,CASSPSDRGGNQPQHF
NA,16,once,TRBJ2-1,TRBV5-1,TGCGCCAGCAGCTTGGCAGACAGATTCTCCTACAATGAGCAGTTCTTC,CASSLADRFSYNEQFF
NA,15,NA,TRBJ2-1,TRBV5-1,TGCGCCAGCAGCTTGGACAGTCGCTCCTACAATGAGCAGTTCTTC,CASSLDSRSYNEQFF
TRBD1,16,NA,TRBJ1-5,TRBV5-1,TGCGCCAGCAGCGCGGGGACAGGGAATAGCAATCAGCCCCAGCATTTT,CASSAGTGNSNQPQHF
TRBD1,16,few,TRBJ1-5,TRBV27,TGTGCCAGCAGTGCGTCCCGGACAGGGTATGGACAGCCCCAGCATTTT,CASSASRTGYGQPQHF
NA,11,NA,TRBJ1-1,TRBV2,TGTGCCAGCAGTGTATTGGAGGAAGCTTTCTTT,CASSVLEEAFF
NA,15,NA,TRBJ2-7,TRBV11-2,TGTGCCAGCAGCCCCCGGAGGGACGGGTCCTACGAGCAGTACTTC,CASSPRRDGSYEQYF
TRBD1,13,NA,TRBJ1-5,TRBV6-5,TGTGCCAGCTGGGGACAGGGCCCGGGGCCCCAGCATTTT,CASWGQGPGPQHF
TRBD1,16,NA,TRBJ1-1,TRBV18,TGTGCCAGCTCACGACGACAGGGGGCGGGTGACACTGAAGCTTTCTTT,CASSRRQGAGDTEAFF
NA,15,NA,TRBJ1-3,TRBV6-1,TGTGCCAGCAGTGAAGTCAGGGGCGAAGGAAACACCATATATTTT,CASSEVRGEGNTIYF
TRBD1,16,NA,TRBJ2-3,TRBV7-6,TGTGCCAGCAGCGACCCCCGGGACAGGGGGACAGATACGCAGTATTTT,CASSDPRDRGTDTQYF
NA,14,once,TRBJ2-2,TRBV5-1,TGCGCCAGCAGCTTAGTGGGGCCCACCGGGGAGCTGTTTTTT,CASSLVGPTGELFF
NA,12,few,TRBJ1-2,TRBV19,TGTGCCAGTAGCGACAGAGTCTATGGCTACACCTTC,CASSDRVYGYTF
TRBD2,16,NA,TRBJ2-4,TRBV4-2,TGTGCCAGCAGCCAGGAAAGCGGGGGGGACCAAAACATTCAGTACTTC,CASSQESGGDQNIQYF
NA,17,NA,TRBJ2-7,TRBV7-6,TGTGCCAGCAGCTCGCGAATAGATAGCACGGAGTCCTACGAGCAGTACTTC,CASSSRIDSTESYEQYF
NA,14,NA,TRBJ2-2,TRBV11-2,TGTGCCAGCAGCTTGGGCAGCTTCACCGGGGAGCTGTTTTTT,CASSLGSFTGELFF
TRBD1,14,NA,TRBJ1-5,TRBV19,TGTGCCAGTAGTAGACAGGGATTAGGTCAGCCCCAGCATTTT,CASSRQGLGQPQHF
NA,16,NA,TRBJ1-1,TRBV9,TGTGCCAGCAGCGTATACGACAGATTCTTGAACACTGAAGCTTTCTTT,CASSVYDRFLNTEAFF
TRBD2,17,NA,TRBJ2-1,TRBV7-2,TGTGCCAGCAGCTTCCGATCGAGCGGGAGGGCGAACAATGAGCAGTTCTTC,CASSFRSSGRANNEQFF
NA,18,once,TRBJ1-4,TRBV24-1,TGTGCCACCAGTGATAGACAGGCCGACGCTACAACTAATGAAAAACTGTTTTTT,CATSDRQADATTNEKLFF
TRBD1,14,NA,TRBJ1-6,TRBV2,TGTGCCAGCAATGGACAGGTTATTAATTCACCCCTCCACTTT,CASNGQVINSPLHF
TRBD1,15,NA,TRBJ2-7,TRBV5-1,TGCGCCAGCAGCTTCCCCCCAGGGGGCTCCTACGAGCAGTACTTC,CASSFPPGGSYEQYF
TRBD1,15,NA,TRBJ1-2,TRBV10-2,TGCGCCAGCAGATCCCGGGACAGCCTAAATGATGGCTACACCTTC,CASRSRDSLNDGYTF
TRBD1,15,NA,TRBJ1-4,TRBV27,TGTGCCAGCAGTCCCTTCAGGGGGACTAATGAAAAACTGTTTTTT,CASSPFRGTNEKLFF
NA,15,NA,TRBJ1-1,TRBV10-1,TGCGCCAGCAGCCCCCGGGTGGATGGAAGGACTGAAGCTTTCTTT,CASSPRVDGRTEAFF
TRBD2,15,NA,TRBJ2-3,TRBV3-1/TRBV3-2,TGTGCCAGCAGCTCAGGCCGGGGGAGGGTGGATACGCAGTATTTT,CASSSGRGRVDTQYF
TRBD1,17,NA,TRBJ1-1,TRBV11-2,TGTGCCAGCAGCTCCCCACCCGGACAGGCGGTTCGTACTGAAGCTTTCTTT,CASSSPPGQAVRTEAFF
NA,12,NA,TRBJ1-4,TRBV30,TGTGCCTGGAGTCCTCAGGGAGAAAAACTGTTTTTT,CAWSPQGEKLFF
NA,16,NA,TRBJ1-5,TRBV7-8,TGTGCCAGCAGGTTAACAGGGTGGTTTGGCAATCAGCCCCAGCATTTT,CASRLTGWFGNQPQHF
TRBD1,16,NA,TRBJ2-1,TRBV19,TGTGCCAGTAGTATTACGACAGGGAGCTCCTACAATGAGCAGTTCTTC,CASSITTGSSYNEQFF
TRBD1,14,NA,TRBJ1-2,TRBV6-5,TGTGCCAGCAGGCCCGGACAGGGTAGCTATGGCTACACCTTC,CASRPGQGSYGYTF
NA,14,NA,TRBJ2-3,TRBV5-8,TGTGCCAGCAGCTCGACTAGAGGCTCAGATACGCAGTATTTT,CASSSTRGSDTQYF
NA,16,NA,TRBJ1-2,TRBV6-1,TGTGCCAGCAGTGGGGGCTGGGGGGGCAAGGACTATGGCTACACCTTC,CASSGGWGGKDYGYTF
NA,16,few,TRBJ2-7,TRBV19,TGTGCCAGTAGTATAGCCTCCGGGACTGGGGGCTACGAGCAGTACTTC,CASSIASGTGGYEQYF
NA,13,NA,TRBJ2-5,TRBV11-2,TGTGCCAGCAGCTTCGGGTACCAAGAGACCCAGTACTTC,CASSFGYQETQYF
NA,16,once,TRBJ2-5,TRBV7-9,TGTGCCAGCAGCCCGTCTCGGTGGGGCACCCAAGAGACCCAGTACTTC,CASSPSRWGTQETQYF
NA,16,NA,TRBJ1-5,TRBV5-4,TGTGCCAGCAGCCATGGAGGGCAGAGGAGCAATCAGCCCCAGCATTTT,CASSHGGQRSNQPQHF
TRBD1,15,once,TRBJ1-1,TRBV11-2,TGTGCCAGCAGCTCTCTGGACAGGGAAAACACTGAAGCTTTCTTT,CASSSLDRENTEAFF
TRBD1,17,NA,TRBJ2-7,TRBV18,TGTGCCAGCTCACCTTCACCCGGTTGGACAGGGGCCTACGAGCAGTACTTC,CASSPSPGWTGAYEQYF